Listed below are T cell receptor beta chains from one sample, sequenced in a study of blood T cell repertoires in COVID-19. Assay: immunoSEQ multiplex PCR; the TCRdb copy retains only in-frame clones and omits some. The data contain 150,000 to 200,000 clones, around 80% of them singletons. Sequenced material: peripheral blood. Source of these receptors: a man in his 70s with active or convalescent COVID-19. Both conserved end residues are part of each CDR3. D genes are given only for firm matches.

d_gene | v_gene | len | CDR3aa
NA | TRBV28 | 15 | CASNSWRGFNQPQHF
TRBD1 | TRBV10-3 | 15 | CAISGSARGETEAFF
NA | TRBV11-2 | 15 | CASSLAGWANQPQHF
NA | TRBV18 | 14 | CASSPYFVDFEAFF
TRBD1 | TRBV29-1 | 15 | CSVEGGQLKNDEQYF
NA | TRBV12-3/TRBV12-4 | 13 | CASRPAGSGELFF
NA | TRBV5-6 | 13 | CASSRTERDGYTF
NA | TRBV30 | 11 | CAWTGFGGYTF
TRBD1 | TRBV6-5 | 14 | CASRDRMAGNTIYF
NA | TRBV24-1 | 15 | CATLRIGTPNTEAFF
TRBD2 | TRBV3-1/TRBV3-2 | 18 | CASSQDWALAGRFYEQYF
TRBD2 | TRBV5-4 | 15 | CASSLAGLAGDTQYF
NA | TRBV18 | 18 | CASSPTYSGQPTVYGYTF
NA | TRBV5-4 | 14 | CASSPRTAGYEQYF
NA | TRBV11-2 | 11 | CASSLGQKAFF
NA | TRBV6-5 | 14 | CASIGRPWTYGYTF
TRBD2 | TRBV20-1 | 13 | CSASRAGGDTQYF
TRBD2 | TRBV10-3 | 17 | CAISDRTSGSVYNEQFF
TRBD1 | TRBV29-1 | 13 | CSVTDRRRTEAFF
NA | TRBV6-5 | 16 | CASSYERQGLNTEAFF
NA | TRBV18 | 14 | CASSPGAGNTEAFF
NA | TRBV19 | 14 | CASSIGGSGNEQFF
NA | TRBV19 | 14 | CATRPTGLNTEAFF
NA | TRBV1 | 13 | CTSSQDIVEEQYF
NA | TRBV21-1 | 11 | CASIGGCGYTF
NA | TRBV11-2 | 12 | CASRRTGETQYF
TRBD1 | TRBV24-1 | 17 | CATSGTGDRGNTGELFF
TRBD1 | TRBV4-3 | 17 | CASSQKLSGQDPYEQYF
NA | TRBV3-1/TRBV3-2 | 15 | CACGQSGSRGDTQYF
NA | TRBV4-1 | 14 | CASSLSTGNTEAFF
TRBD1 | TRBV4-2 | 16 | CASSRPGQGVGETQYF
NA | TRBV2 | 12 | CASSEVSDTQYF
TRBD2 | TRBV9 | 18 | CASSVLASGGWAQETQYF
NA | TRBV6-4 | 15 | CASRAGSSYNSPLHF
NA | TRBV4-3 | 15 | CASSQDGGLADTQYF
TRBD1 | TRBV7-9 | 14 | CASSLETGVGKLFF
NA | TRBV9 | 14 | CASSVGGSNQPQHF
TRBD1 | TRBV6-2/TRBV6-3 | 15 | CASSYSHLPWSGGDF
NA | TRBV29-1 | 11 | CSAGAGREQYF
NA | TRBV5-1 | 13 | CASSSPQGVEAFF
NA | TRBV30 | 12 | CAWGNQGLRAFF
NA | TRBV18 | 16 | CASSPTTQGGDTEAFF
TRBD2 | TRBV4-1 | 19 | CASSLGLALIYGSYNEQFF
TRBD2 | TRBV10-3 | 18 | CAISETKVTSGFTDTQYF
NA | TRBV4-2 | 14 | CASSQSKGAEGYTF
NA | TRBV6-5 | 14 | CASHTGGPGNTIYF
TRBD1 | TRBV5-1 | 14 | CASSFGQGRGEAFF
NA | TRBV3-1/TRBV3-2 | 13 | CASSLPGDQPQHF
NA | TRBV19 | 15 | CASSLVGGFGFGQFF
NA | TRBV4-1 | 16 | CASSQDLRGLPGELFF